This TCR beta chain was recovered during a study of T cell responses to AZD1222 COVID-19 vaccine. Study-wide results and limits: Repertoire collection took place solely once the T cell response had peaked. Increased Spike-specific TCR breadth and depth were observed after two AZD1222 doses. Donors were mostly white British, more females; clonal diversity possibly underestimated. Spike-wide vaccine-associated CD4 TCRs dominated at 160-218 and 743-854.

V lost 4 bases and J lost 2, with 14 bases in between. The germline V gene encodes CDR1 MGHRA and CDR2 YSYEKL. The CDR3 covers 16 residues. A word on this clone: Its antigen is undetermined.

Measured with immunoSEQ multiplex PCR; TCRdb has only the in-frame clones, and not every one. The sample holds some 24,000 clones; around 83% are singletons and the top ten take approximately 7.8%. This sequence joins TRBV4-1 and TRBJ1-4, with D maybe TRBD1 (5 bases). Sequencing used peripheral blood, obtained 28 days after the second AZD1222 dose. This TCR derives from an adult who received the AZD1222 COVID-19 vaccine. CDR3 nucleotides: TGCGCCAGCAGCCCCCCCCTGCGGGGGACTAATGAAAAACTGTTTTTT. It is translated as CASSPPLRGTNEKLFF.